Each of the 14 T cell receptor beta chains below was sequenced from the same sample in a study of cytotoxic CD8 clonotypes in ibrutinib-treated CLL. The method was immunoSEQ multiplex PCR; TCRdb's version includes in-frame clones alone and lacks a portion of them. The table has about 140,000 clones, around 82% seen once. Material: PBMCs, obtained after 36 months of ibrutinib treatment. The receptors were gathered from a human donor with chronic lymphocytic leukemia.

V and J are TRBV30 and TRBJ2-1; TRBD2 agrees at 8 bases. The junction had 17 bases not matched to a gene; V was cut back by 1 base and J by 0 bases. Germline V gene sequence: CDR1 GTSNPN, CDR2 SVGIG (reference sequence). This CDR3 is built from 20 residues. Here the CDR3 DNA reads TGTGCCTGGAGTGGATTCAGGGAATACTATCGGGGGGGCTCCTACAATGAGCAGTTCTTC. Encoded protein: CAWSGFREYYRGGSYNEQFF.

This clone was seen once. This chain uses TRBV9 with TRBJ2-1; no reliable D call. The CDR3 runs 13 residues. The germline V and J ends were trimmed by 3 bases and 9 bases, with 13 bases remaining between them. CDR1 and CDR2 (germline): SGDLS, YYNGEE. The CDR3 here is CASSGVGLLEQFF. The CDR3 coding sequence is TGTGCCAGCAGCGGGGTAGGGTTGCTTGAGCAGTTCTTC.

This clone has more than one count but fewer than ten. The gene calls are TRBV5-1 and TRBJ1-6; 10 bases match TRBD1. With 0 bases clipped from V and 7 bases from J, the junction kept 4 bases outside the gene matches. This CDR3 is 16 amino acids long. Germline V gene sequence: CDR1 SGHRS, CDR2 YFSETQ. The chain's CDR3 is CASSLEGTGDNSPLHF. The CDR3 DNA follows: TGCGCCAGCAGCTTGGAGGGGACAGGGGACAATTCACCCCTCCACTTT.

The chain joins TRBV5-1 to TRBJ2-5, with 7 bases identical to TRBD2. Germline lookup yields CDR1 SGHRS and CDR2 YFSETQ. This CDR3 comprises 13 residues. Trimming removed 5 bases from V and 5 bases from J; junction bases left unmatched: 6. This CDR3 reads CASRGRVGETQYF. CDR3 nucleotides: TGCGCCAGCAGAGGGAGGGTTGGGGAGACCCAGTACTTC. Complete variable domain (other parts from reference TRBV5-1 and TRBJ2-5): KAGVTQTPRYLIKTRGQQVTLSCSPISGHRSVSWYQQTPGQGLQFLFEYFSETQRNKGNFPGRFSGRQFSNSRSEMNVSTLELGDSALYLCASRGRVGETQYFGPGTRLLVL.

This chain links TRBV5-6 with TRBJ1-4; maybe TRBD1 (5 bases). Germline values: CDR1 SGHDT, CDR2 YYEEEE. The CDR3 runs to 13 residues. V shed 6 bases and J shed 5 bases, with 11 bases lying between them. The DNA of the CDR3 is TGTGCCAGCACTTTTGGGGGGAATGAAAAACTGTTTTTT. It translates to CASTFGGNEKLFF.

This chain connects TRBV28 to TRBJ2-7, with no clear D. The germline CDR1 and CDR2 sequences are MDHEN and SYDVKM. The CDR3 sequence is 15 residues long. Trimming stripped 7 bases from V and 0 bases from J, with 16 bases between. The CDR3 region is CASTPPALSSYEQYF. The CDR3 bases are TGTGCCAGCACGCCGCCGGCTCTCTCCTCCTACGAGCAGTACTTC.

The rearrangement links TRBV9 to TRBJ2-2; D may be TRBD2 (6 bases). Trimming cost V 0 bases and J 5 bases, with 8 bases left between them. This CDR3 spans 14 amino acids. Germline loops: CDR1 SGDLS, CDR2 YYNGEE. In nucleotides, the CDR3 is TGTGCCAGCAGCGTAGGGGGAGGAACCGGGGAGCTGTTTTTT. This gives the protein CASSVGGGTGELFF. Based on the CDR3 plus reference TRBV9 and TRBJ2-2, the full variable domain is DSGVTQTPKHLITATGQRVTLRCSPRSGDLSVYWYQQSLDQGLQFLIQYYNGEERAKGNILERFSAQQFPDLHSELNLSSLELGDSALYFCASSVGGGTGELFFGEGSRLTVL.

The chain uses TRBV9 and TRBJ2-2; 11 bases align to TRBD2. The CDR3 runs 16 residues. The germline V gene has CDR1 SGDLS and CDR2 YYNGEE. V lost 1 base and J lost 6; bases outside the gene matches: 5. This CDR3 reads CASSVFSGGAPGELFF. CDR3 in DNA: TGTGCCAGCAGCGTATTTAGCGGGGGGGCCCCCGGGGAGCTGTTTTTT.

This clone occurred once. The V call is TRBV11-2, the J call TRBJ2-7; 8 bases are shared with TRBD1. CDR3 size: 16 residues. Germline loops: CDR1 SGHAT, CDR2 FQNNGV. V was clipped by 3 bases and J by 0 bases; unmatched bases: 7. The CDR3 spells CASSFTPGTGSYEQYF. The CDR3 DNA sequence: TGTGCCAGCAGCTTTACCCCCGGGACAGGCTCCTACGAGCAGTACTTC.

This rearrangement joins TRBV4-1 to TRBJ1-4; no clear D gene. With 5 bases removed from V and 6 bases from J, the gap between germline ends came to 13 bases. Looked up from germline, CDR1 is MGHRA and CDR2 is YSYEKL. This CDR3 is 14 amino acids long. This chain's CDR3 is CASSAGRRDEKLFF. CDR3 DNA sequence: TGCGCCAGCAGCGCCGGGAGGCGGGATGAAAAACTGTTTTTT.

The chain links TRBV6-5 to TRBJ2-3; perhaps TRBD1 as D (6 bases). Germline CDR1 MNHEY, CDR2 SVGAGI. V dropped 5 bases and J dropped 2 bases, with 14 bases sitting between them. CDR3 length: 15 residues. The chain's CDR3 is CASSVRQENTDTQYF. The CDR3 DNA reads as TGTGCCAGCAGTGTGCGACAGGAAAACACAGATACGCAGTATTTT.

The chain combines TRBV5-1 with TRBJ1-1; 8 nucleotides line up with TRBD1. Trimming at V came to 5 bases and at J to 0 bases, leaving 9 bases not matched to a gene. The CDR3 sequence is 16 residues long. Germline CDR1 and CDR2: SGHRS and YFSETQ. In DNA form, the CDR3 reads TGCGCCAGCAGAATGGACAGGGTGATCATGAACACTGAAGCTTTCTTT. This encodes CASRMDRVIMNTEAFF.

The chain links TRBV7-2 to TRBJ1-1; no definite D call. Germline CDR1 and CDR2: SGHTA and FQGNSA. Trimming took 1 base from V and 2 from J, leaving 5 bases between them. This CDR3 region has 13 residues. The CDR3 region has the DNA TGTGCCAGCAGCTTAGAACTCAACACTGAAGCTTTCTTT. Protein sequence: CASSLELNTEAFF.

This clone came up a few times. This chain joins TRBV6-1 and TRBJ2-1; the match to TRBD2 covers 14 bases. The length of the CDR3 is 15 residues. V lost 6 bases to trimming and J lost 6 bases; unmatched junction nucleotides: 4. Germline CDR1 is MNHNS and CDR2 is SASEGT. CDR3 sequence: CASSSGTSGGNEQFF. CDR3 coding DNA: TGTGCCAGCAGCTCCGGGACTAGCGGGGGCAATGAGCAGTTCTTC.